Presented here are 9 T cell receptor beta chains from one specimen sequenced in a study of blood T cell repertoires in COVID-19. Only in-frame clones appear in the TCRdb table, and some are missing; sequencing was by immunoSEQ multiplex PCR. The sample records some 32,000 clones, about nine tenths being singletons. The sample taken for sequencing was peripheral blood. Every receptor here comes from a man between 60 and 75 years old with active COVID-19.

V gene TRBV29-1 combines with J gene TRBJ1-2; TRBD1 aligns across 11 bases. V was clipped by 7 bases and J by 3 bases; unmatched bases: 7. This CDR3 has 14 amino acids. Germline values: CDR1 SQVTM, CDR2 ANQGSEA. The CDR3 DNA follows: TGCAGCGACGACGGACAGGGGGCCGACTATGGCTACACCTTC. It yields the protein CSDDGQGADYGYTF.

This chain joins TRBV6-2 or TRBV6-3 and TRBJ2-1, with TRBD2 matching 9 bases. V lost 0 bases to trimming and J lost 8 bases; unmatched junction nucleotides: 8. The V gene's germline CDR1 is MNHEY and CDR2 SVGEGT. The CDR3 contains 16 residues. The CDR3 spells CASSYSEPSGRYEQFF. CDR3 nucleotide sequence: TGTGCCAGCAGTTACTCGGAACCCAGCGGGAGGTATGAGCAGTTCTTC.

This clone was recorded once. The chain links TRBV6-2 or TRBV6-3 to TRBJ2-3; D is uncertain. This CDR3 is built from 13 residues. V was cut by 3 bases and J by 2 bases, with 6 bases left in between. Germline V gene lookup returns CDR1 MNHEY and CDR2 SVGEGT. CDR3 in DNA: TGTGCCAGCAGTTATTTCTCCACAGATACGCAGTATTTT. Its protein is CASSYFSTDTQYF.

The chain joins TRBV20-1 to TRBJ2-5; the D is unclear. V gave up 3 bases and J gave up 1 base, with 6 bases separating them. CDR3 length: 12 residues. Per the germline V gene, CDR1 is DFQATT and CDR2 is SNEGSKA (reference sequence). The CDR3 sequence: CSASQAQETQYF. The CDR3 DNA follows: TGCAGTGCTAGTCAGGCCCAAGAGACCCAGTACTTC.

This rearrangement joins TRBV7-9 to TRBJ2-1, with D possibly matching TRBD2 (5 bases). CDR1 and CDR2 from the germline V gene are SEHNR and FQNEAQ (reference sequence). The CDR3 is 14 amino acids. Trimming took off 1 base at V and 4 bases at J, with 8 bases between the two ends. The CDR3 nucleotides read TGTGCCAGCAGCTTAGGTAGCGATTACAATGAGCAGTTCTTC. Its translation is CASSLGSDYNEQFF.

The chain carries TRBV6-6 and TRBJ1-1, with D unresolved. The V and J ends lost 5 bases and 6 bases respectively, with 19 bases between them. Germline CDR1 is MNHNY and CDR2 is SVGAGI (reference sequence). This CDR3 is 15 amino acids long. The CDR3 sequence: CASSHNRARAAEAFF. In nucleotides, the CDR3 is TGTGCCAGCAGTCACAACCGGGCGAGAGCGGCTGAAGCTTTCTTT.

The chain uses TRBV7-2 and TRBJ1-2; D uncertain. This CDR3 spans 14 amino acids. Germline assignment: CDR1 SGHTA and CDR2 FQGNSA. V was cut by 5 bases and J by 6 bases, with 16 bases left in between. CDR3: CASSPIGDFNGYTF. The CDR3 nucleotides read TGTGCCAGCAGCCCCATCGGAGATTTCAATGGCTACACCTTC.

V and J are TRBV2 and TRBJ1-5; possibly TRBD1 for D (5 bases). The germline CDR1 and CDR2 sequences are SNHLY and FYNNEI. CDR3 length: 15 residues. V lost 3 bases, J lost 1 base, and 10 bases lay in between. The CDR3 sequence is CASSEVRVSNQPQHF. The CDR3 DNA reads as TGTGCCAGCAGTGAGGTCAGGGTCAGCAATCAGCCCCAGCATTTT. Supplemented by reference TRBV2 and TRBJ1-5, the full variable domain reads EPEVTQTPSHQVTQMGQEVILRCVPISNHLYFYWYRQILGQKVEFLVSFYNNEISEKSEIFDDQFSVERPDGSNFTLKIRSTKLEDSAMYFCASSEVRVSNQPQHFGDGTRLSIL.

This clone was counted between two and nine times. DNA of the CDR3: TGTGCCAGCAGCCCCAGGGGAGGGACTGAAGCTTTCTTT. Residues: CASSPRGGTEAFF. The rearrangement uses TRBV3-1 (or the pseudogene TRBV3-2) and TRBJ1-1, with a weak D call TRBD1 (6 bases). CDR1 LGHDT and CDR2 YNNKEL come from the germline V gene (reference sequence). Trimming took 4 bases from V and 5 from J, leaving 11 bases between them. The length of the CDR3 is 13 residues.